This TCR beta chain comes out of a study of CXCR3-negative and CXCR3-positive naive CD8 T cells. Study results and caveats: In cryopreserved cells, CXCR3 expression partially decreased, and fresh PBMCs were used in most assays. Naive CXCR3-negative cells resembled naive CXCR3-positive cells in TRBV-TRBJ usage; memory cells differed. Comparison of naive cells showed more hydrophobic TRB CDR3s in CXCR3-positive than in CXCR3-negative naive cells.

The authors made the TRB cDNA libraries by 5' RACE using UMI labels. TCRdb reanalyzed the 5' RACE reads and collapses them to one entry per CDR3 protein, without DNA. The sample table sets out about 110,000 distinct CDR3 sequences. To note about this clonotype: What it binds is not known.

The specimen sequenced was naive CXCR3+ CD8+ T cells from blood. The subset: CD45RO-CCR7+CD27+CD95- naive CD8+ T cells expressing CXCR3 (TNR3+). This TCR derives from a human donor in good health. Some clones in this sample may be carry-over from other donors' samples.

This CDR3 reads CASSLGWGPSYEQYF. The V call is TRBV13, the J call TRBJ2-7; TCRdb proposes TRBD1, but this gene call is untestable without DNA. Germline CDR1 and CDR2: PRHDT and FYEKMQ (reference sequence). The CDR3 is made up of 15 amino acids.